This record concerns one TCR beta chain sequence. These data come from a study of blood T cell repertoires in COVID-19. Study-level information: Acute-phase and convalescent COVID-19 samples originated in the United States, Italy and Spain. Sources were T cells, B-cell-depleted T cells, or PBMCs; the material itself was cDNA or gDNA.

The CDR3 has 15 residues. V lost 1 base and J lost 8, with 20 bases in between. From germline, CDR1 is GTSNPN and CDR2 SVGIG (reference sequence). Libraries were prepared by immunoSEQ multiplex PCR; TCRdb keeps only in-frame clonotypes and omits some of them. The repertoire consists of over 50,000 clones, with roughly 85% occurring once and the leading ten covering approximately 5.1%. Material: peripheral blood. The gene calls are TRBV30 and TRBJ1-2; D gene ambiguous. The sequence came from a human donor in a cohort sampled during active COVID-19. The CDR3 region is CAWSDGPAGRVGYTF. For the CDR3, the DNA is TGTGCCTGGAGTGATGGGCCCGCGGGTCGAGTAGGCTACACCTTC.